This TCR beta chain was captured in a study of T cells in Graves' hyperthyroidism and ophthalmopathy. General study findings and limits: Classification by a 13 V-J model distinguished ophthalmopathy from stable hyperthyroidism. Most clonotypes expanded in thyroid above 0.001 were likewise present in blood.

Exclusion of a patient resulted from uncontrolled infection, other autoimmune disease, pregnancy or lactation. Diagnoses were made from clinical symptoms, serum measures (thyroxine and TRAb), thyroid ultrasound and orbital computed tomography. This clonotype was seen ten or more times. The antigen remains undetermined. The CDR3 regions of TCR beta were amplified from RNA transcripts. First-round RT-PCR targeting the TCR CDR3 was performed with the HTBI primer set. From the multiplex PCR reads, TCRdb called clonotypes with MiXCR, one entry per CDR3 protein. This table has 550,000 to 600,000 distinct CDR3 sequences, around 46% appearing once. Germline CDR1 SEHNR, CDR2 FQNEAQ (reference sequence). The CDR3 spans 10 residues. V was trimmed by 3 bases and J by 5 bases, leaving 1 base between them.

The source material was peripheral blood or thyroid tissue (not recorded which). The TCR sequence derives from an adult woman with Graves' disease, either hyperthyroidism or ophthalmopathy (not recorded which). This chain joins TRBV7-9 and TRBJ2-5; no firm D call. This CDR3 reads CASSFETQYF. The CDR3 DNA is TGTGCCAGCAGCTTCGAGACCCAGTACTTC.